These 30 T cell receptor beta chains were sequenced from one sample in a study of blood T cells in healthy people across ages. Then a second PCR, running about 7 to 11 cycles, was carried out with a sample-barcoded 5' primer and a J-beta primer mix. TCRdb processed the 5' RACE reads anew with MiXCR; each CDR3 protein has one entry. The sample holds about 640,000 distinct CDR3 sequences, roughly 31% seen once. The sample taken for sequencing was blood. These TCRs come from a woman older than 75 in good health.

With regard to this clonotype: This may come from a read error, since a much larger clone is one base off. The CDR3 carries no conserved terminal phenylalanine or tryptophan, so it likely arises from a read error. CDR3 in amino acids: CASSLWQGDGYTL. For the CDR3, the DNA is TGTGCCAGCAGCTTATGGCAGGGGGATGGCTACACCTTA. This sequence joins TRBV7-6 and TRBJ1-2; 7 positions match TRBD1. CDR1 is SGHVS and CDR2 is FNYEAQ in the germline V gene. This CDR3 is 13 amino acids long. V was pared by 2 bases and J by 6 bases, with 3 bases of the junction left unmatched.

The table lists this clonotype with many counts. CDR3 DNA sequence: TGTGCCAGCAAGCAGGACAGGGCGCAAGGGGCCAACGTCCTGACTTTC. This sequence encodes CASKQDRAQGANVLTF. The gene calls are TRBV6-5 and TRBJ2-6; 8 nucleotides match TRBD1. This CDR3 is 16 amino acids long. Germline V gene lookup returns CDR1 MNHEY and CDR2 SVGAGI. V dropped 7 bases and J dropped 4; count of bases not matched to a gene: 9.

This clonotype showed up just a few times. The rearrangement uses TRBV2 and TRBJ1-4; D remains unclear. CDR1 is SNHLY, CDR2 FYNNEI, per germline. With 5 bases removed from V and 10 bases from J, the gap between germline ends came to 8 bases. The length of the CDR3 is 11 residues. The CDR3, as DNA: TGTGCCAGCAGTTTCCAGGCAAAACTGTTTTTT. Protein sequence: CASSFQAKLFF. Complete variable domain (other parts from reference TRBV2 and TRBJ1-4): EPEVTQTPSHQVTQMGQEVILRCVPISNHLYFYWYRQILGQKVEFLVSFYNNEISEKSEIFDDQFSVERPDGSNFTLKIRSTKLEDSAMYFCASSFQAKLFFGSGTQLSVL.

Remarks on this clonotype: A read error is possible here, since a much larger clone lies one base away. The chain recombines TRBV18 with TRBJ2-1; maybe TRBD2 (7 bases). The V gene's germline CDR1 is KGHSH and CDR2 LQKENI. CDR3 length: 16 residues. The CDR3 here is CAGSPATGGTHNEQFF. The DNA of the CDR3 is TGTGCCGGCTCACCAGCCACCGGGGGGACACACAATGAGCAGTTCTTC.

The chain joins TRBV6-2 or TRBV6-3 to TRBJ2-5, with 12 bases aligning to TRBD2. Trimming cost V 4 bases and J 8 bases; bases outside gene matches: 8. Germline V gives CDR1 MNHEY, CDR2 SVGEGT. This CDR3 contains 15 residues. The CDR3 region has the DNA TGTGCCAGCAGTTCGGGGACTAGCGGGTTCCGTACCCAGTACTTC. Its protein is CASSSGTSGFRTQYF.

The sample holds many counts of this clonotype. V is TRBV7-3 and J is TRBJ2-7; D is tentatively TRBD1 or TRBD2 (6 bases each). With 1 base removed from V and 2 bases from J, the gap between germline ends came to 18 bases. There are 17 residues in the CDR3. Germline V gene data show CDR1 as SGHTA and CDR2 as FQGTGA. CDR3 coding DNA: TGTGCCAGCAGCTTAATGGGGGGCAGAGAGGTAACCTACGAGCAGTACTTC. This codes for CASSLMGGREVTYEQYF.

The CDR3 sequence: CASSLLLPRTEAFF. The CDR3 bases are TGTGCCAGCAGCTTGCTACTACCTAGGACTGAAGCTTTCTTT. This chain links TRBV7-2 with TRBJ1-1; unclear D gene. CDR1 is SGHTA and CDR2 is FQGNSA in the germline V gene. The CDR3 covers 14 residues. Trimming pared 3 bases from V and 5 bases from J, leaving 13 bases between.

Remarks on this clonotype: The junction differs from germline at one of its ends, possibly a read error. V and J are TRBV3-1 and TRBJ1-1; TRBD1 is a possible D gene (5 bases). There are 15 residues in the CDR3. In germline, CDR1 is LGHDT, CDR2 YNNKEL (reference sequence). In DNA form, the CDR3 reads TGTTCCAGCAGCCCTCGACCCACTGGGGGCACTGAAGCTTTCTTT. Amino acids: CSSSPRPTGGTEAFF.

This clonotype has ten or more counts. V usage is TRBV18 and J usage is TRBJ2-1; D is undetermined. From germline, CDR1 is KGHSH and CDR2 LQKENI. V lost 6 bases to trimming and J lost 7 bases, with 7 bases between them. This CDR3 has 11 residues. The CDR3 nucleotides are TGTGCCAGCTCCCAAATTAATGAGCAGTTCTTC. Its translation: CASSQINEQFF. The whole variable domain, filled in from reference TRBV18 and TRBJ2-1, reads NAGVMQNPRHLVRRRGQEARLRCSPMKGHSHVYWYRQLPEEGLKFMVYLQKENIIDESGMPKERFSAEFPKEGPSILRIQQVVRGDSAAYFCASSQINEQFFGPGTRLTVL.

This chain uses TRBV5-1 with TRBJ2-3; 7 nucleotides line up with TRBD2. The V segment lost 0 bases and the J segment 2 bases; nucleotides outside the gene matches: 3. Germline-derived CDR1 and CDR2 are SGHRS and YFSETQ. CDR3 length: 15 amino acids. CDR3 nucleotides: TGCGCCAGCAGCTTGGGGACTAGGCACACAGATACGCAGTATTTT. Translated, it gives CASSLGTRHTDTQYF. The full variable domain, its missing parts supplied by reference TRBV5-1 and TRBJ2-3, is KAGVTQTPRYLIKTRGQQVTLSCSPISGHRSVSWYQQTPGQGLQFLFEYFSETQRNKGNFPGRFSGRQFSNSRSEMNVSTLELGDSALYLCASSLGTRHTDTQYFGPGTRLTVL.

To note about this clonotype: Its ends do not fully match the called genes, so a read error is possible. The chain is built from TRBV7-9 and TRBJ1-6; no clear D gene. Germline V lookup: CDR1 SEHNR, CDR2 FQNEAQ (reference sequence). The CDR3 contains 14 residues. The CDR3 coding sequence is TGTTCCAGCGGCCTAGGCGTTAGGGATTCACCCCTCCACTTT. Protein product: CSSGLGVRDSPLHF.

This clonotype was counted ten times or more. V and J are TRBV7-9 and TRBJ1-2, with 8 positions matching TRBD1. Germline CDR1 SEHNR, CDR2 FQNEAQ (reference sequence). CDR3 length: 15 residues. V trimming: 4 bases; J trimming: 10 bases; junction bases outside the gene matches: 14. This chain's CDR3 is CASSSTGTGLGFYTF. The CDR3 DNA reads TGTGCCAGCAGCTCGACCGGGACAGGTCTGGGTTTCTACACCTTC.

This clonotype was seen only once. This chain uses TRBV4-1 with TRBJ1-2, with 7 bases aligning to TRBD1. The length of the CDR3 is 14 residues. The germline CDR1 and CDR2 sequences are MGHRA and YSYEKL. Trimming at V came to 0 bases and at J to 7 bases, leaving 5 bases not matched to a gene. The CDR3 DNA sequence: TGCGCCAGCAGCCAAGATAGACAGGGTCTTGGCTACACCTTC. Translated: CASSQDRQGLGYTF.

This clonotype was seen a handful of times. The CDR3, as DNA: TGTGCCAGCAGCTTAAGGGCCGTGGCAACTAATGAAAAACTGTTTTTT. Its protein product is CASSLRAVATNEKLFF. The genes are TRBV7-4 and TRBJ1-4; D is unresolved. Trimming left V 2 bases short and J 0 bases short, with 10 bases between. This CDR3 has 16 residues. Germline values: CDR1 SGHVT, CDR2 SQSDAQ.

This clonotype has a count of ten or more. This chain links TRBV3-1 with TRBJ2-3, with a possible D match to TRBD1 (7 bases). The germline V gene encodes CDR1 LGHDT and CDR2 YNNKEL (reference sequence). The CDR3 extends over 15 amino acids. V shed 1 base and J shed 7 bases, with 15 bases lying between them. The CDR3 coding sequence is TGTGCCAGCAGCCAAGGGCGGGACAGTTCCCATACGCAGTATTTT. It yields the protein CASSQGRDSSHTQYF.

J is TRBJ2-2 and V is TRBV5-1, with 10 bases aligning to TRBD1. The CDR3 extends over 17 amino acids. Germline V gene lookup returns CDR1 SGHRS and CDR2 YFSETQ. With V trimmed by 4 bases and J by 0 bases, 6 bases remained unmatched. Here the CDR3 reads CASSPRTGGANTGELFF. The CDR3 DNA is TGCGCCAGCAGCCCCAGGACAGGGGGAGCGAACACCGGGGAGCTGTTTTTT.

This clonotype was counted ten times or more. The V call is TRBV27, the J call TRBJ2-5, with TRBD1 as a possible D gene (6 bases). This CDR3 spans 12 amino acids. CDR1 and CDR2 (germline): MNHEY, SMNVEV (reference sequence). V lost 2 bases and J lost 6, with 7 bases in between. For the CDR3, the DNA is TGTGCCAGCAGTTTACAGGGGCAGACCCAGTACTTC. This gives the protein CASSLQGQTQYF.

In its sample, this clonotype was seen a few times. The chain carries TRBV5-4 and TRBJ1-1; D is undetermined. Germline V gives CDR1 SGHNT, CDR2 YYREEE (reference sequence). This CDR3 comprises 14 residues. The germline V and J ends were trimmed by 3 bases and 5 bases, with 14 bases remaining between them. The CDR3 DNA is TGTGCCAGCAGCTCCCCGCGAGGGCGAACTGAAGCTTTCTTT. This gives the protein CASSSPRGRTEAFF.

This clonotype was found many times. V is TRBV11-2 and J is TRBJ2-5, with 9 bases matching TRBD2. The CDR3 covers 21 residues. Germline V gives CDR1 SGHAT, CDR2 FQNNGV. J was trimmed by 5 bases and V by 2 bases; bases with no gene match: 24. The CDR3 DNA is TGTGCCAGCAGCTTAAGGAGGGGTGCTAGCGGGGCCGTTAAAACAAGGGAGACCCAGTACTTC. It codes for CASSLRRGASGAVKTRETQYF.

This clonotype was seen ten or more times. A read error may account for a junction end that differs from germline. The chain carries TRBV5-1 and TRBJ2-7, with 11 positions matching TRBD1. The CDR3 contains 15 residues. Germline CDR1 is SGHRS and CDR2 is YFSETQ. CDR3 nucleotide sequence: TGTGCCAGCAGCTCTGGGACAGGGGGGTCCTACGAGCAGTACTTC. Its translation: CASSSGTGGSYEQYF.

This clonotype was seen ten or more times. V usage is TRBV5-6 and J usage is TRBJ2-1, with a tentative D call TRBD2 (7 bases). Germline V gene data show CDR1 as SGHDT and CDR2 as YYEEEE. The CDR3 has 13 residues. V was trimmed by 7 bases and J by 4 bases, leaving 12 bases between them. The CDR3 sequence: CASGGGGYNEQFF. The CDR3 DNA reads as TGTGCCAGCGGGGGGGGCGGATACAATGAGCAGTTCTTC.

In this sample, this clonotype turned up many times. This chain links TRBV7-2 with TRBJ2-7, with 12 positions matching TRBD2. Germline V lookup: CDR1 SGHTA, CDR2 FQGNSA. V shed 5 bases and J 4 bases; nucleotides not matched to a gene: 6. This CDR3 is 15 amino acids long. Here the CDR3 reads CASSPPSGGVYEQYF. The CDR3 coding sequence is TGTGCCAGCAGCCCCCCTAGCGGGGGGGTTTACGAGCAGTACTTC.

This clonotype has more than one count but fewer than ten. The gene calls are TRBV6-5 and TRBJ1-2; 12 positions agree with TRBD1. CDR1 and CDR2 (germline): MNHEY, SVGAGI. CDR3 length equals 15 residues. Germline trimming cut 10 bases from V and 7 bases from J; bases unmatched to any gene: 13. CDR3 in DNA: TGTGCCATTCGTTCCGGGACAGGGGGCGCAGGTGGCTACACCTTC. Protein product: CAIRSGTGGAGGYTF.

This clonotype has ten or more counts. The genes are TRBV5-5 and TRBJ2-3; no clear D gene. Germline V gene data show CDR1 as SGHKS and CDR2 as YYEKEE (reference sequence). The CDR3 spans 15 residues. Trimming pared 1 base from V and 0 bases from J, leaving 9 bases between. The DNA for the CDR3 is TGTGCCAGCAGCTTGTTTTCATTAAGCACAGATACGCAGTATTTT. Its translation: CASSLFSLSTDTQYF. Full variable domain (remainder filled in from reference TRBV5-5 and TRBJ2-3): DAGVTQSPTHLIKTRGQQVTLRCSPISGHKSVSWYQQVLGQGPQFIFQYYEKEERGRGNFPDRFSARQFPNYSSELNVNALLLGDSALYLCASSLFSLSTDTQYFGPGTRLTVL.

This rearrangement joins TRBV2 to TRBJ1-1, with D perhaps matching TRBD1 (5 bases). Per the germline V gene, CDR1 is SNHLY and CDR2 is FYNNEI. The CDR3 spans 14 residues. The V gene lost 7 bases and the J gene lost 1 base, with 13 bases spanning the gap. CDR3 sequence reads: CASTRRGRNTEAFF. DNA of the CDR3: TGTGCCAGCACAAGGAGGGGCCGGAACACTGAAGCTTTCTTT.

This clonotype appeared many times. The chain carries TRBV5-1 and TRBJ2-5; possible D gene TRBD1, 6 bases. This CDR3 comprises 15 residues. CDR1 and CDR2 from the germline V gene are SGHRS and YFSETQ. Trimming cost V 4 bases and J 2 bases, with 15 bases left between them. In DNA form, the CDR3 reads TGCGCCAGCAGCGACGGACAGCCCTTTCAAGAGACCCAGTACTTC. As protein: CASSDGQPFQETQYF.

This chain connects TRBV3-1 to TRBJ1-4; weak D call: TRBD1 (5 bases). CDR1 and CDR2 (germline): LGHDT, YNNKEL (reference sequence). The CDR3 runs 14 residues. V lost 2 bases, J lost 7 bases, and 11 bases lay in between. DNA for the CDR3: TGTGCCAGCAGCCAACTTTGGGGGGGTGAAAAACTGTTTTTT. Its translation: CASSQLWGGEKLFF.

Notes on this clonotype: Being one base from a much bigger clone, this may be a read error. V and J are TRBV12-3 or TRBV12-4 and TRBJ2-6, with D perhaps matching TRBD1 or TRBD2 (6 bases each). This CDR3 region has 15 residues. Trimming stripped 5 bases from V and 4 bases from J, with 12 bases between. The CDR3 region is CASSPTGRGANVLTF. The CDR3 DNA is TGTGCCAGCAGTCCAACAGGGAGGGGGGCCAACGTCCTGACTTTC.

CDR3 loop: CASSTDGSVEPQHF. CDR3 nucleotides: TGTGCCAGCAGCACAGACGGGAGCGTGGAGCCCCAGCATTTT. The chain carries TRBV9 and TRBJ1-5; D is unclear. Trimming took off 4 bases at V and 8 bases at J, with 16 bases between the two ends. Germline V gene lookup returns CDR1 SGDLS and CDR2 YYNGEE. The CDR3 runs to 14 residues. The full variable domain, completed using reference TRBV9 and TRBJ1-5, is DSGVTQTPKHLITATGQRVTLRCSPRSGDLSVYWYQQSLDQGLQFLIQYYNGEERAKGNILERFSAQQFPDLHSELNLSSLELGDSALYFCASSTDGSVEPQHFGDGTRLSIL.

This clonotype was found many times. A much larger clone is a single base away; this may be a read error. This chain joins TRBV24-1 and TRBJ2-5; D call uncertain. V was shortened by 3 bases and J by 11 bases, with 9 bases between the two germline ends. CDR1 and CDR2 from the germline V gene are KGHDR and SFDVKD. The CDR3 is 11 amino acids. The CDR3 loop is CATSDRDEQYF. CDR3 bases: TGTGCCACCAGTGATAGGGATGAGCAGTACTTC.